This T cell receptor (beta chain) was obtained from a study of blood T cell repertoires in COVID-19. From germline, CDR1 is MNHGY and CDR2 SAAAGT. The trim removed 2 bases at V and 9 bases at J, leaving 9 bases unmatched. This CDR3 has 16 residues. Here immunoSEQ multiplex PCR was the method, and the copy in TCRdb shows in-frame clones only, minus some. Seen here are about 110,000 clones, about 80% observed once, and the top ten hold around 4%. Sequencing was carried out using peripheral blood. The rearrangement joins TRBV6-8 to TRBJ2-1, with 11 positions matching TRBD2. The receptor was isolated from a woman of 80 years or more with acute or convalescent COVID-19. The CDR3 coding sequence is TGTGCCAGCAGTTACCAACGACTAGCGGGGATATTTGAGCAGTTCTTC. It codes for CASSYQRLAGIFEQFF.